Below are 21 T cell receptor beta chains sequenced from a single sample in a study of blood T cell repertoires in COVID-19. Generated by immunoSEQ multiplex PCR, the TCRdb table keeps only in-frame clones and is missing some. The table records some 120,000 clones, around 90% of them present only once. Sequencing was carried out using peripheral blood. These TCRs come from a human donor in a cohort sampled during active COVID-19.

This clone is a singleton in its sample. The chain recombines TRBV9 with TRBJ2-5; 9 nucleotides match TRBD1. This CDR3 comprises 14 residues. Germline V gene lookup returns CDR1 SGDLS and CDR2 YYNGEE. With V trimmed by 4 bases and J by 2 bases, 3 bases remained unmatched. CDR3 coding DNA: TGTGCCAGCAGCCCAGACAGGGGGCAAGAGACCCAGTACTTC. Encoded protein: CASSPDRGQETQYF.

The chain couples TRBV7-9 to TRBJ1-2; TRBD1 is a possible D gene (5 bases). The CDR3 has 15 residues. Germline CDR1 SEHNR, CDR2 FQNEAQ (reference sequence). V was pared by 5 bases and J by 4 bases, with 17 bases between. The CDR3 DNA follows: TGTGCCAGCAGCCGCCCGGGGGTACGAGGCTATGGCTACACCTTC. Translating gives CASSRPGVRGYGYTF.

The gene calls are TRBV5-1 and TRBJ2-3, with 8 bases fitting TRBD2. The CDR3 loop spans 14 amino acids. Unmatched junction bases numbered 4, after V lost 6 bases and J lost 1 base. Germline CDR1 reads SGHRS; CDR2 reads YFSETQ. In DNA, the CDR3 is TGCGCCAGCACCCCGCGGGAGGGCACAGATACGCAGTATTTT. Translation: CASTPREGTDTQYF.

This CDR3 is CASKEGGVYEQYF. The CDR3 DNA reads as TGTGCCAGCAAGGAAGGGGGGGTCTACGAGCAGTACTTC. The chain combines TRBV6-5 with TRBJ2-7, with D perhaps matching TRBD2 (7 bases). V was shortened by 7 bases and J by 3 bases, with 13 bases between the two germline ends. CDR3 length: 13 amino acids. Per germline, CDR1 MNHEY and CDR2 SVGAGI.

This chain connects TRBV9 to TRBJ2-1; tentatively, D is TRBD1 (5 bases). The CDR3 consists of 15 residues. The germline CDR1 and CDR2 sequences are SGDLS and YYNGEE. V lost 0 bases, J lost 4 bases, and 11 bases lay in between. CDR3 sequence reads: CASSVGGAGYNEQFF. The CDR3 nucleotides read TGTGCCAGCAGCGTAGGGGGCGCCGGTTACAATGAGCAGTTCTTC.

This sequence joins TRBV7-2 and TRBJ1-1; D might be TRBD1 (5 bases). The CDR3 length is 15 residues. Looked up from germline, CDR1 is SGHTA and CDR2 is FQGNSA. Trimming took 4 bases from V and 4 from J, leaving 16 bases between them. In DNA, the CDR3 is TGTGCCAGCAGCTCGTCTTCCCTCGGGGGCACTGAAGCTTTCTTT. Translating it yields CASSSSSLGGTEAFF.

This chain joins TRBV5-1 and TRBJ2-7; 10 bases agree with TRBD2. CDR3 length: 15 amino acids. After removal of 5 bases from V and 3 bases from J, the junction contained 8 bases not matched to a gene. Germline lookup yields CDR1 SGHRS and CDR2 YFSETQ. Written as DNA, the CDR3 is TGCGCCAGCAGGGCTAGCGGGAGTTCGCTCTACGAGCAGTACTTC. It yields the protein CASRASGSSLYEQYF.

This sequence joins TRBV7-2 and TRBJ2-5; 8 nucleotides line up with TRBD2. The CDR3 contains 15 residues. The germline CDR1 and CDR2 sequences are SGHTA and FQGNSA. The junction had 8 bases not matched to a gene; V was cut back by 3 bases and J by 5 bases. The CDR3 protein is CASSFGTSHRETQYF. The CDR3 coding sequence is TGTGCCAGCAGCTTCGGGACTAGTCATCGGGAGACCCAGTACTTC.

The chain joins TRBV4-2 to TRBJ2-3; D might be TRBD2 (7 bases). V shed 4 bases and J shed 5 bases, with 25 bases lying between them. CDR1 and CDR2 from the germline V gene are LGHNA and YNFKEQ. There are 18 residues in the CDR3. Written as DNA, the CDR3 is TGTGCCAGCAGCCCGAGGGGGAGTGAGGGGGGGCGCGGAGATACGCAGTATTTT. This translates into CASSPRGSEGGRGDTQYF.

The chain employs TRBV14 and TRBJ2-7, with TRBD1 as a possible D gene (6 bases). The CDR3 consists of 17 residues. CDR1 and CDR2 from the germline V gene are SGHDN and FVKESK. The V gene lost 0 bases and the J gene lost 3 bases, with 18 bases spanning the gap. CDR3 loop: CASSQEGPDRYNYEQYF. CDR3 bases: TGTGCCAGCAGCCAAGAAGGCCCAGACAGGTACAACTACGAGCAGTACTTC. Full variable domain (missing parts from reference TRBV14 and TRBJ2-7): EAGVTQFPSHSVIEKGQTVTLRCDPISGHDNLYWYRRVMGKEIKFLLHFVKESKQDESGMPNNRFLAERTGGTYSTLKVQPAELEDSGVYFCASSQEGPDRYNYEQYFGPGTRLTVT.

V usage is TRBV3-1 (or the pseudogene TRBV3-2) and J usage is TRBJ1-2, with TRBD1 matching 8 bases. This CDR3 is 16 amino acids long. In germline, CDR1 is LGHDT, CDR2 YNNKEL (reference sequence). V lost 1 base, J lost 7 bases, and 11 bases stayed unmatched. CDR3 loop: CASSQVMWQGAVGYTF. CDR3 sequence (DNA): TGTGCCAGCAGCCAAGTAATGTGGCAGGGGGCGGTTGGCTACACCTTC.

The chain carries TRBV6-5 and TRBJ1-2; a possible D gene is TRBD1 (5 bases). The length of the CDR3 is 15 residues. Germline-derived CDR1 and CDR2 are MNHEY and SVGAGI. V lost 0 bases and J 6 bases, leaving 14 bases between the germline ends. The CDR3 nucleotides read TGTGCCAGCAGTTACTCCTTGGCAGGGTTAGATGGCTACACCTTC. This sequence encodes CASSYSLAGLDGYTF.

The chain employs TRBV5-1 and TRBJ2-7; maybe TRBD1 (6 bases). The germline CDR1 and CDR2 sequences are SGHRS and YFSETQ. The CDR3 spans 14 residues. Trimming took 1 base from V and 2 from J, leaving 10 bases between them. The CDR3 DNA reads TGCGCCAGCAGCTTGTCCGGACAGACCTACGAGCAGTACTTC. This translates into CASSLSGQTYEQYF. Using reference TRBV5-1 and TRBJ2-7 for the parts outside the CDR3, the full variable domain is KAGVTQTPRYLIKTRGQQVTLSCSPISGHRSVSWYQQTPGQGLQFLFEYFSETQRNKGNFPGRFSGRQFSNSRSEMNVSTLELGDSALYLCASSLSGQTYEQYFGPGTRLTVT.

V usage is TRBV10-1 and J usage is TRBJ1-2; D is possibly TRBD1 (5 bases). The CDR3 covers 16 residues. Germline V gene sequence: CDR1 WNHNN, CDR2 SYGVQD (reference sequence). Between the trimmed V and J ends, which lost 0 bases and 4 bases, there was a span of 15 bases. CDR3 amino acids: CASSESKFGGGYGYTF. The CDR3 bases are TGCGCCAGCAGTGAGTCGAAGTTCGGGGGTGGCTATGGCTACACCTTC.

The rearrangement uses TRBV14 and TRBJ1-4, with 7 bases that match TRBD1. CDR1 is SGHDN and CDR2 is FVKESK in the germline V gene. With V trimmed by 6 bases and J by 7 bases, 23 bases remained unmatched. CDR3 length equals 19 residues. CDR3 loop: CASRASQGEEMTVGEKLFF. The CDR3 nucleotides read TGTGCCAGCAGAGCCAGTCAGGGGGAGGAAATGACGGTTGGTGAAAAACTGTTTTTT.

In its sample, this clone was seen once. V and J are TRBV18 and TRBJ2-1; TRBD1 aligns across 8 bases. V lost 6 bases and J lost 6; bases outside the gene matches: 10. Per the germline V gene, CDR1 is KGHSH and CDR2 is LQKENI. This CDR3 contains 15 residues. In DNA, the CDR3 is TGTGCCAGCTCGCCCGGACAGGGCGGTTTCAATGAGCAGTTCTTC. It specifies CASSPGQGGFNEQFF.

The chain couples TRBV5-1 to TRBJ2-2, with 9 bases aligning to TRBD2. V was pared by 4 bases and J by 5 bases, with 9 bases of the junction left unmatched. Germline V gives CDR1 SGHRS, CDR2 YFSETQ. This CDR3 is built from 16 residues. The CDR3 loop reads CASSGRRGGRTGELFF. Written as DNA, the CDR3 is TGCGCCAGCAGCGGACGGCGGGGGGGCCGGACCGGGGAGCTGTTTTTT.

This chain uses TRBV7-9 with TRBJ2-4; 10 bases are a match to TRBD2. With 5 bases clipped from V and 7 bases from J, the junction kept 17 bases outside the gene matches. CDR1 and CDR2 from the germline V gene are SEHNR and FQNEAQ (reference sequence). The CDR3 spans 18 residues. For the CDR3, the DNA is TGTGCCAGCAGCCCGTCGCGGGCTAGCGGGAGCGGTTTGAACATTCAGTACTTC. Protein sequence: CASSPSRASGSGLNIQYF.

V gene TRBV11-2 combines with J gene TRBJ2-7; tentative D call: TRBD1 (6 bases). The CDR3 extends over 16 amino acids. Germline CDR1 SGHAT, CDR2 FQNNGV. Trimming took off 4 bases at V and 4 bases at J, with 20 bases between the two ends. The CDR3 nucleotides read TGTGCCAGCAGCTCCAATGCGGGCAGGGGAATATACGAGCAGTACTTC. It yields the protein CASSSNAGRGIYEQYF. Full variable domain (outside the CDR3, taken from reference TRBV11-2 and TRBJ2-7): EAGVAQSPRYKIIEKRQSVAFWCNPISGHATLYWYQQILGQGPKLLIQFQNNGVVDDSQLPKDRFSAERLKGVDSTLKIQPAKLEDSAVYLCASSSNAGRGIYEQYFGPGTRLTVT.

This chain links TRBV6-5 with TRBJ2-7; 10 positions match TRBD1. The CDR3 loop spans 14 amino acids. V lost 5 bases to trimming and J lost 3 bases; unmatched junction nucleotides: 4. The germline CDR1 and CDR2 sequences are MNHEY and SVGAGI. The CDR3: CASSPGQGGYEQYF. CDR3 DNA: TGTGCCAGCAGTCCCGGACAGGGGGGCTACGAGCAGTACTTC.

This chain's CDR3 is CASSPSLGQVSNQPQHF. As DNA, the CDR3 is TGTGCCAGCAGCCCCTCCCTGGGACAGGTTAGCAATCAGCCCCAGCATTTT. The V gene is TRBV2, the J gene TRBJ1-5; TRBD1 matches at 8 bases. There are 17 residues in the CDR3. The germline V gene encodes CDR1 SNHLY and CDR2 FYNNEI. Trimming at V came to 6 bases and at J to 0 bases, leaving 10 bases not matched to a gene.